This TCR beta chain was found in a study of CD8 T cells in ankylosing spondylitis. The V end was cut by 1 base, the J end by 9 bases, with 13 bases between. Germline assignment: CDR1 KGHSH and CDR2 LQKENI. The CDR3 consists of 14 residues. Study-level results: Ankylosing spondylitis blood appeared to carry a characteristic TCR beta motif of roughly eight highly homologous variants.

MiXCR, applied by TCRdb to the 5' RACE reads, yields one record per CDR3 protein. The sample carries 700,000 to 1,000,000 distinct CDR3 sequences, about 12% recorded once. Details on this clonotype: Its cognate antigen is unknown.

The receptor's source is a male donor with ankylosing spondylitis. The V gene is TRBV18, the J gene TRBJ1-5, with TRBD1 as a possible D gene (5 bases). Material: blood, either unsorted or a sorted T cell fraction (not recorded which). This chain's CDR3 is CASSPQGTAVPQHF. CDR3 nucleotides: TGTGCCAGCTCACCACAGGGGACGGCCGTGCCCCAGCATTTT.